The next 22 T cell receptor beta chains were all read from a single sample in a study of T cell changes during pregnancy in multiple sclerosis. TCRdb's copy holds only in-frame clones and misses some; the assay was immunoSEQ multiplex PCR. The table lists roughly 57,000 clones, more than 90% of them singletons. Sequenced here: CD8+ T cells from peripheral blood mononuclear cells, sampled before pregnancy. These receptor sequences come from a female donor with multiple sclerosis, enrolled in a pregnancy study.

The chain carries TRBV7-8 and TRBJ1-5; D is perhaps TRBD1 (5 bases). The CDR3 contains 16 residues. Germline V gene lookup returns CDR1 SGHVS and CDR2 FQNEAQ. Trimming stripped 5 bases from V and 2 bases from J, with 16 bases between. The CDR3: CASSRARQSGNQPQHF. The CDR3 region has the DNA TGTGCCAGCAGCCGCGCTAGACAGAGCGGCAATCAGCCCCAGCATTTT.

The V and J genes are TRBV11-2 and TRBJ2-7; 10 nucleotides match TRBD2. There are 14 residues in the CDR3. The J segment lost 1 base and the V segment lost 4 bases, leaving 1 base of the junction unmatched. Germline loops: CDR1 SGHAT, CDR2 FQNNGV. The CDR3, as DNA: TGTGCCAGCAGCTCTAGCGGGGGTTCCTACGAGCAGTACTTC. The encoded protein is CASSSSGGSYEQYF. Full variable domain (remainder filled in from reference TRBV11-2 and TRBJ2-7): EAGVAQSPRYKIIEKRQSVAFWCNPISGHATLYWYQQILGQGPKLLIQFQNNGVVDDSQLPKDRFSAERLKGVDSTLKIQPAKLEDSAVYLCASSSSGGSYEQYFGPGTRLTVT.

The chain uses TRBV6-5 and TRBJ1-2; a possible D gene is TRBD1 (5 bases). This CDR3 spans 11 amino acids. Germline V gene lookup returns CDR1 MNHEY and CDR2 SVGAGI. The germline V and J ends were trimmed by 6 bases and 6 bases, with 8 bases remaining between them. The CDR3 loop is CASRSTDGYTF. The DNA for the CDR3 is TGTGCCAGCAGGTCGACAGATGGCTACACCTTC.

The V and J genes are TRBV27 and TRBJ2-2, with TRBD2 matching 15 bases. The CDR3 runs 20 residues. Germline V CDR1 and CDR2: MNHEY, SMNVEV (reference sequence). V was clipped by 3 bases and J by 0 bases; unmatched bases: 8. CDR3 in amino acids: CASSFNPGLAGGSNTGELFF. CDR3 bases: TGTGCCAGCAGTTTTAACCCGGGACTAGCGGGGGGATCGAACACCGGGGAGCTGTTTTTT.

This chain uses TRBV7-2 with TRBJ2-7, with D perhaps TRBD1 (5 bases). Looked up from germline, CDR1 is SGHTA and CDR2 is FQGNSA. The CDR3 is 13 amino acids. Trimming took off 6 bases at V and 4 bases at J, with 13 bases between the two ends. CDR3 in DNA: TGTGCCAGCAGTCATACACAGGAATACGAGCAGTACTTC. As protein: CASSHTQEYEQYF.

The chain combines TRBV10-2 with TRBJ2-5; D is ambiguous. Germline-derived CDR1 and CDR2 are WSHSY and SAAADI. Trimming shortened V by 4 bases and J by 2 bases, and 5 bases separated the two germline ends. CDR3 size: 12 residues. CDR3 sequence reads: CASSGLQETQYF. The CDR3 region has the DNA TGCGCCAGCAGTGGACTTCAAGAGACCCAGTACTTC.

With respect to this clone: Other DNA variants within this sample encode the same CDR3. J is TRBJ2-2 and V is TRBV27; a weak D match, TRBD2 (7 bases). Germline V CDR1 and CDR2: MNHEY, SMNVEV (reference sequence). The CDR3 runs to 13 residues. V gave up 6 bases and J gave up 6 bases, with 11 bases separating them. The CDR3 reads CASSVGGAGELFF. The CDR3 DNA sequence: TGTGCCAGCAGCGTAGGGGGGGCCGGGGAGCTGTTTTTT.

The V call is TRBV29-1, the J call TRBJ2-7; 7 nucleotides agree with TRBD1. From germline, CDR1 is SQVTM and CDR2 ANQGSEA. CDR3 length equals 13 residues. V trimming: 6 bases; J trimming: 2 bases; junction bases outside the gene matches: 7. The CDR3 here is CSVGTEIAYEQYF. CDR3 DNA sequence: TGCAGCGTCGGGACAGAGATAGCCTACGAGCAGTACTTC.

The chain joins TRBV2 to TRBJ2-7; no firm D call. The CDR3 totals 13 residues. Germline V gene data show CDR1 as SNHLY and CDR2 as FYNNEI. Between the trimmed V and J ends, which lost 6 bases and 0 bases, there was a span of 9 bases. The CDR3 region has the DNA TGTGCCAGCAGCTCCGACTCCTCCTACGAGCAGTACTTC. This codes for CASSSDSSYEQYF.

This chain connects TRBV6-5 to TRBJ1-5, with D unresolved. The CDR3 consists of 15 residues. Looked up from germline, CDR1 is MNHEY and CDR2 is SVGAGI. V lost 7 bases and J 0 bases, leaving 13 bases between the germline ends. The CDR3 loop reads CASNLRRGSNQPQHF. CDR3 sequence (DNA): TGTGCCAGCAATCTTCGGCGGGGTAGCAATCAGCCCCAGCATTTT.

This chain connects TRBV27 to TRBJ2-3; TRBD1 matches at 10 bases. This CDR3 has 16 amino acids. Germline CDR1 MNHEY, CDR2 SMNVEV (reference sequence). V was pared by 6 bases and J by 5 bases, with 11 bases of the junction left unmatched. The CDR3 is CASSINSGTGVDTQYF. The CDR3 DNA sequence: TGTGCCAGCAGCATCAACTCCGGGACAGGGGTAGATACGCAGTATTTT.

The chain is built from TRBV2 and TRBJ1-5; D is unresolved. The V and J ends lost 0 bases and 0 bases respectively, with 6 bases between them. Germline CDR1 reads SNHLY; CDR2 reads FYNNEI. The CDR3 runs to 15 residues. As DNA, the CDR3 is TGTGCCAGCAGTGAAGCGGCAGATAGCAATCAGCCCCAGCATTTT. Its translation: CASSEAADSNQPQHF. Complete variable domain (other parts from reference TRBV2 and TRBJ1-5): EPEVTQTPSHQVTQMGQEVILRCVPISNHLYFYWYRQILGQKVEFLVSFYNNEISEKSEIFDDQFSVERPDGSNFTLKIRSTKLEDSAMYFCASSEAADSNQPQHFGDGTRLSIL.

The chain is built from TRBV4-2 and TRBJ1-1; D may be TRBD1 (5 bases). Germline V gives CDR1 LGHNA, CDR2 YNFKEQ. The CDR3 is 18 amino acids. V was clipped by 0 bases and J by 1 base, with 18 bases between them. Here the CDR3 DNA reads TGTGCCAGCAGCCAAGATGATATGACAGCTTACCCGAACACTGAAGCTTTCTTT. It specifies CASSQDDMTAYPNTEAFF.

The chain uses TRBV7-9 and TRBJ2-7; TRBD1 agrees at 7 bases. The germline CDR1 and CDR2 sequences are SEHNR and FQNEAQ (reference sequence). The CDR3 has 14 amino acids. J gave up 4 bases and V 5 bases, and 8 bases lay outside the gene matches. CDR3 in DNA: TGTGCCAGCAGCAGTCGGACAGGCTCTTACGAGCAGTACTTC. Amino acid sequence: CASSSRTGSYEQYF.

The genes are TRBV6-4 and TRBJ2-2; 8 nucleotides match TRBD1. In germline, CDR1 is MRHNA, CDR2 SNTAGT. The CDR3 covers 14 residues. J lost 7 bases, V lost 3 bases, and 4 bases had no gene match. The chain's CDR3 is CASSDGQGGGELFF. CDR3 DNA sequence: TGTGCCAGCAGTGATGGACAGGGCGGCGGGGAGCTGTTTTTT.

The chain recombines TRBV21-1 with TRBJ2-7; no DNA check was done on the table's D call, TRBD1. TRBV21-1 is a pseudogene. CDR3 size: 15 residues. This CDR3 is CASSRSPGQIYEQYF. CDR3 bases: TGTGCCAGCTCTAGAAGCCCGGGACAGATCTACGAGCAGTACTTC.

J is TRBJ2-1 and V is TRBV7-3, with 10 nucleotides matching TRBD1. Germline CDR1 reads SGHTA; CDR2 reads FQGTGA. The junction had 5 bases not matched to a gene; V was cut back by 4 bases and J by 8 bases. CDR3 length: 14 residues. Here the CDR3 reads CASSWTGGRDEQFF. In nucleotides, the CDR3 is TGTGCCAGCAGCTGGACAGGGGGGAGAGATGAGCAGTTCTTC. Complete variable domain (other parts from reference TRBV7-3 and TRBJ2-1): GAGVSQTPSNKVTEKGKYVELRCDPISGHTALYWYRQSLGQGPEFLIYFQGTGAADDSGLPNDRFFAVRPEGSVSTLKIQRTERGDSAVYLCASSWTGGRDEQFFGPGTRLTVL.

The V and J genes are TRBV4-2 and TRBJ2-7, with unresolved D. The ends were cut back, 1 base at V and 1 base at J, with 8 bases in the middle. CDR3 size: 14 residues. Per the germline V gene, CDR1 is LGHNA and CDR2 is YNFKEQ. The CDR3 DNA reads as TGTGCCAGCAGCCAAGTACAGTTATCCTACGAGCAGTACTTC. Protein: CASSQVQLSYEQYF.

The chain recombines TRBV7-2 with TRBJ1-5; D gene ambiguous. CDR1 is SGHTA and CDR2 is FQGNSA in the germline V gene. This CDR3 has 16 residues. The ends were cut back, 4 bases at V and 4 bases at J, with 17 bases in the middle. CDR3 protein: CASSSRMGGLNQPQHF. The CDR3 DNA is TGTGCCAGCAGCTCACGGATGGGAGGGCTTAATCAGCCCCAGCATTTT. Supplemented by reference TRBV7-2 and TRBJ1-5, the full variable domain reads GAGVSQSPSNKVTEKGKDVELRCDPISGHTALYWYRQSLGQGLEFLIYFQGNSAPDKSGLPSDRFSAERTGGSVSTLTIQRTQQEDSAVYLCASSSRMGGLNQPQHFGDGTRLSIL.

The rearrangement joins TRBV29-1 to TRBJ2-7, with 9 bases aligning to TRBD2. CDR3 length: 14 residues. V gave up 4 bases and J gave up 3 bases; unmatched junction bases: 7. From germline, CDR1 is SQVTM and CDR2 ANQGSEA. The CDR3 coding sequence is TGCAGCGTTGCGGCGGGGGGGCGATTCTACGAGCAGTACTTC. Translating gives CSVAAGGRFYEQYF.

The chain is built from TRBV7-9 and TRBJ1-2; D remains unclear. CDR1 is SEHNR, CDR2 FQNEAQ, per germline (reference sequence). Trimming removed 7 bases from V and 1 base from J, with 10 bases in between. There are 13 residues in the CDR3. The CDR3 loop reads CASNYGDNYGYTF. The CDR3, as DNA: TGTGCCAGCAACTACGGGGATAACTATGGCTACACCTTC.

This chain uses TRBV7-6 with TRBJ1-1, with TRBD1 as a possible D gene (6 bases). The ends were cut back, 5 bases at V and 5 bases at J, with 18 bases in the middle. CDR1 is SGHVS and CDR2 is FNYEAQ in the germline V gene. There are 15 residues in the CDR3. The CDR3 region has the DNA TGTGCCAGCAGCCGTACAGGGTTTACAAATACTGAAGCTTTCTTT. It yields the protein CASSRTGFTNTEAFF. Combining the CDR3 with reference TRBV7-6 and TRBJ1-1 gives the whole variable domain GAGVSQSPRYKVTKRGQDVALRCDPISGHVSLYWYRQALGQGPEFLTYFNYEAQQDKSGLPNDRFSAERPEGSISTLTIQRTEQRDSAMYRCASSRTGFTNTEAFFGQGTRLTVV.